This entry lists 3 T cell receptor beta chains sequenced from one sample in a study of OX40 agonist ivuxolimab in advanced cancers. Method: immunoSEQ multiplex PCR; TCRdb's copy keeps in-frame clones and lacks some. The sample contains roughly 60,000 clones, about 90% of which appear only once. Sample: CD4+ or CD8+ T cells sorted from blood, taken in a trial of the OX40 agonist ivuxolimab. The receptors come from an adult with an advanced solid tumor such as melanoma, head and neck, liver or kidney cancer.

The rearrangement uses TRBV7-2 and TRBJ2-7; no reliable D call. V dropped 5 bases and J dropped 4 bases, with 12 bases sitting between them. CDR3 length: 13 amino acids. Germline values: CDR1 SGHTA, CDR2 FQGNSA. CDR3 region: CASSPTGRYEQYF. CDR3 in DNA: TGTGCCAGCAGCCCAACCGGTCGTTACGAGCAGTACTTC.

This sequence joins TRBV21-1 and TRBJ2-6; the listed D gene, TRBD2, was not tested against the DNA. TRBV21-1 counts as a pseudogene. The CDR3 has 17 residues. CDR3 bases: TGTGCCAGCAGCAAAGCCCACTGGTACTCTGGGGCCAACGTCCTGACTTTC. The encoded protein is CASSKAHWYSGANVLTF.

V usage is TRBV7-8 and J usage is TRBJ2-1; 10 nucleotides agree with TRBD2. After removal of 5 bases from V and 8 bases from J, the junction contained 9 bases not matched to a gene. The CDR3 contains 15 residues. CDR1 and CDR2 (germline): SGHVS, FQNEAQ. In nucleotides, the CDR3 is TGTGCCAGCAGCGCTAGCGGGAGTAGGGGGTATGAGCAGTTCTTC. This gives the protein CASSASGSRGYEQFF.